This T cell receptor (beta chain) derives from a study of identical twins (dated by TCRdb to the mid-2010s). About the study as a whole: To test whether fetal clonotypes persist, this study deep-sequenced TCR alpha and beta repertoires from monozygotic twins, from unrelated adults of various ages, and from cord blood. To rule out contamination, replicate twin experiments were performed at different times with different library preparation protocols.

Study-level results and caveats: Zero-insertion analyses could be partly confounded by invariant T cells such as MAIT and iNKT, although diverse VJ usage argued against such confounding for most clonotypes. Excess twin sharing in beta out-of-frame sequences was weaker because fewer shared sequences lowered the signal-to-noise ratio. Fewer insertions were carried by abundant cord blood beta clonotypes, a similar but weaker trend appeared in young adult naive repertoires, and no such trend appeared in memory repertoires. In monozygotic twins, out-of-frame TCR alpha sharing was systematically underestimated by recombination models, although the models agreed with sharing between unrelated individuals. Out-of-frame TCR alpha sequences shared between twins showed an excess of low generation-probability sequences compared with coincidental sharing between unrelated individuals. Because the same donors could not be followed over many years, the conclusions depended on cross-sectional statistical analysis.

This clonotype was seen at least ten times. Its antigen has not been determined. Base qualities are not recorded, but no much larger clone differs from it by a single base. Only healthy Caucasian donors were included. The twin cohort consisted of three pairs of female monozygotic twins, all aged 18 to 29 years. Using Miltenyi CD45RO+ enrichment and human naive T-cell isolation kits, memory (CD45RO+) and naive T cells were isolated from PBMC. Counted from cysteine to phenylalanine, this CDR3 has 12 amino acids. Only the CDR3 part of the read is kept: 36 bases, read in frame from the first base. Reading the germline V gene (reference sequence) gives CDR1 DFQATT and CDR2 SNEGSKA. V lost 7 bases and J lost 0 bases; the stretch between them is 7 bases long. Preparation of the library involved 5' RACE. Instrument used: Illumina HiSeq 2000. Template switching introduced a universal primer binding site; the final cDNA contained a unique molecular identifier, enabling accurate counting of TCR cDNA molecules. First-strand cDNA for TCR alpha and beta chains was synthesized from specific primers in the conserved constant-segment region. Each cDNA library was double barcoded, with a SMART-Mk sample barcode plus Illumina barcodes, to control for contamination. TruSeq adapter sequences and Illumina sample barcodes were added in two successive PCR steps. The TCR alpha and beta cDNA libraries were sequenced on the Illumina HiSeq platform using custom primers. The original methods were these. Unique molecular identifiers were extracted from raw reads with MiGEC, and CDR3 positions were determined with MiXCR. For each individual, recombination models were inferred using an EM algorithm with the repgenHMM and IGoR tools. The analysis of shared clonotypes was done with the tcR package in R, with sharing normalized by the product of cloneset sizes. To study raw recombination free of thymic and clonal selection effects, out-of-frame nonproductive sequences were analyzed. Using fastp at Q25 and MiXCR, TCRdb reprocessed the public reads and kept productive beta chains. Rows merge per CDR3 protein into single entries with the most common DNA and genes. What appears here as the V and J calls and clone size reflects TCRdb's work, not the paper's. This sample has 250,000 to 350,000 distinct CDR3 sequences in its table, and more than 6.5% of those were observed once. Jointly, the top ten make up roughly 2% of the sample.

Another study also made use of these data, one on yellow fever vaccine responses in identical twins. The second investigation adds: The T cell response to vaccination in identical twins was reported by the authors to appear partly convergent and partly personalized. Focusing on identical twins, the study followed the T cell clones that responded to the vaccine, and did so with precision.

Rearrangement joined TRBV20-1 to TRBJ1-5, with the D gene not confidently named. The TCR originated in a woman aged 18-30 years in good health. The specimen sequenced was memory (CD45RO+) T cells sorted from blood. The meaning of the sample's cell subset or site label: CD45RO+ enriched T cells. The CDR3 amino acid sequence is: CSVGRSNQPQHF. In nucleotides, the sequence is TGCAGTGTTGGGCGTAGCAATCAGCCCCAGCATTTT.